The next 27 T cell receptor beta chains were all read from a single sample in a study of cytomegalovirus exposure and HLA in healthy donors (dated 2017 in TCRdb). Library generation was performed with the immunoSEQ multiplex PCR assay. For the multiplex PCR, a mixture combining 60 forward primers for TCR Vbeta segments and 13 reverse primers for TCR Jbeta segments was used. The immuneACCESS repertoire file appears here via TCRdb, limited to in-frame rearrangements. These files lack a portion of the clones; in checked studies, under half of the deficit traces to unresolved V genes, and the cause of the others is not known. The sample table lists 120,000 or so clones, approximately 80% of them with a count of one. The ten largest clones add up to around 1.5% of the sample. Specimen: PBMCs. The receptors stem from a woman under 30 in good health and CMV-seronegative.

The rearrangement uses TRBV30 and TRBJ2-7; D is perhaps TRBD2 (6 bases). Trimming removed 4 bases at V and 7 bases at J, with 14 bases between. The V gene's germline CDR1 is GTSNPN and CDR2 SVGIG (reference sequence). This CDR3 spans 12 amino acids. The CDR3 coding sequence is TGTGCCTGGAACCGGGACTTTGGAGAGCAGTACTTC. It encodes CAWNRDFGEQYF.

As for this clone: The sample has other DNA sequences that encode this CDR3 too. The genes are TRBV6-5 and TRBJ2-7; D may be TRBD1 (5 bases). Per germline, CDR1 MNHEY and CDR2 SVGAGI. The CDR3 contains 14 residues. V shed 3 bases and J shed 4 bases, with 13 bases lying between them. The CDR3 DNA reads TGTGCCAGCAGTTATTCAAGGGGCGTGTACGAGCAGTACTTC. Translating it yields CASSYSRGVYEQYF.

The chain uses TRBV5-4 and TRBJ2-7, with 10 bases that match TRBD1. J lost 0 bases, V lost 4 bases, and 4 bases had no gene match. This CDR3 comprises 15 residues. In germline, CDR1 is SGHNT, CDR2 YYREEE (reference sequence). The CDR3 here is CASSGWDRGSYEQYF. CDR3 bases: TGTGCCAGCAGCGGCTGGGACAGGGGCTCCTACGAGCAGTACTTC.

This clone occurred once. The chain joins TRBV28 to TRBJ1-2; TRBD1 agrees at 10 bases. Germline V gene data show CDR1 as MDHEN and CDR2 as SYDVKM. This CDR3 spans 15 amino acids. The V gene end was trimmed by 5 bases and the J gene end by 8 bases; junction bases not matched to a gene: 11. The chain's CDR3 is CASSQHRTGGVGYTF. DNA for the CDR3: TGTGCCAGCAGTCAACACCGGACAGGGGGTGTCGGCTACACCTTC.

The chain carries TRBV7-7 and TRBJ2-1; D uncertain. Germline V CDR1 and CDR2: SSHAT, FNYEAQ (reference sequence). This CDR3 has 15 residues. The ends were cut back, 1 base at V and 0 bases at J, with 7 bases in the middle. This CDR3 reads CASSLELSSYNEQFF. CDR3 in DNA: TGTGCCAGCAGCTTAGAGTTGAGCTCCTACAATGAGCAGTTCTTC.

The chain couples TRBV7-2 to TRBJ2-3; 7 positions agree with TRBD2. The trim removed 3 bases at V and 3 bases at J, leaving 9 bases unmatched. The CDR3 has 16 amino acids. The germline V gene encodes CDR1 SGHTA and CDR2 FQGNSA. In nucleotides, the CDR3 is TGTGCCAGCAGCTTCCTTCCTCTGCGGGGGACAGATACGCAGTATTTT. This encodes CASSFLPLRGTDTQYF.

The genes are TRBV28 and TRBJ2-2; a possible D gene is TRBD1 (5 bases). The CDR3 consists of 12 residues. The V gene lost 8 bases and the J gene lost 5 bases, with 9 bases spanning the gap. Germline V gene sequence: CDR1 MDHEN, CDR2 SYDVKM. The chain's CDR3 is CASPSGTGELFF. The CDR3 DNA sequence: TGTGCCAGCCCCTCAGGGACCGGGGAGCTGTTTTTT.

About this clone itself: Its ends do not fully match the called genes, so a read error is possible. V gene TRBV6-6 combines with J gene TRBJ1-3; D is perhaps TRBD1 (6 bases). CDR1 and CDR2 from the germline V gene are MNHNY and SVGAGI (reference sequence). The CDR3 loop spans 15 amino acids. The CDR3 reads CASSRGQLSGNAIYF. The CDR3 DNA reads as TGTGCCAGCAGCCGCGGACAGCTCTCTGGAAACGCCATATATTTT.

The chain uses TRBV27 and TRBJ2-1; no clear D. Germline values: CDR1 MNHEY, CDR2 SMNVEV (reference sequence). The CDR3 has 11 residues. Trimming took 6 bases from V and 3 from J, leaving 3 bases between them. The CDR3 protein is CASSFYNEQFF. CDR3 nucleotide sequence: TGTGCCAGCAGCTTCTACAATGAGCAGTTCTTC.

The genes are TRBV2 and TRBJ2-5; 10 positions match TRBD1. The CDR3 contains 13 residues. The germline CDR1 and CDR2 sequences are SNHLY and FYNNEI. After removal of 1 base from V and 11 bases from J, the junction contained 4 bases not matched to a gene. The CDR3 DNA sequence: TGTGCCAGCAGTGAAGTGACAGGGGGCCAGCAGTACTTC. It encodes CASSEVTGGQQYF.

In DNA, the CDR3 is TGCGCCAGCAGCCCCAGACAGGGGAAAAATGAGCAGTTCTTC. Translating it yields CASSPRQGKNEQFF. The chain uses TRBV4-3 and TRBJ2-1; 8 nucleotides match TRBD1. The V segment lost 4 bases and the J segment 7 bases; nucleotides outside the gene matches: 6. Germline V gene lookup returns CDR1 LGHNA and CDR2 YSLEER. The CDR3 is 14 amino acids.

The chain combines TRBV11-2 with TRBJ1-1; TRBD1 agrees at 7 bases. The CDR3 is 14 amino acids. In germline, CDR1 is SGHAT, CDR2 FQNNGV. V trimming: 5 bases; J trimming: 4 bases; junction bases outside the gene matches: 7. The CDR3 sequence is CASSPRQGITEAFF. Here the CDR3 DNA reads TGTGCCAGCAGCCCGCGACAGGGAATCACTGAAGCTTTCTTT.

The CDR3 reads CATGQTYNEQFF. CDR3 DNA sequence: TGTGCCACGGGACAGACTTACAATGAGCAGTTCTTC. The chain carries TRBV10-3 and TRBJ2-1; TRBD1 aligns across 7 bases. The length of the CDR3 is 12 residues. Germline V gene lookup returns CDR1 ENHRY and CDR2 SYGVKD. The V and J ends lost 10 bases and 4 bases, in that order; junction bases with no gene match: 4.

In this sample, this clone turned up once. CDR3 coding DNA: TGTGCCAGCCGGAGGACTAGCGGCAACACCGGGGAGCTGTTTTTT. This translates into CASRRTSGNTGELFF. The V call is TRBV25-1, the J call TRBJ2-2, with 10 bases matching TRBD2. Germline V gene sequence: CDR1 MGHDK, CDR2 SYGVNS. V lost 8 bases and J lost 2; bases outside the gene matches: 5. The CDR3 contains 15 residues.

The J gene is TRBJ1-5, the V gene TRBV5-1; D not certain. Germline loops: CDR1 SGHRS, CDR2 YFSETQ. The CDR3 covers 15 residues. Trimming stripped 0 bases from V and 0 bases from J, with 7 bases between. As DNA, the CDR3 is TGCGCCAGCAGCTTGGACAGTTATAGCAATCAGCCCCAGCATTTT. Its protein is CASSLDSYSNQPQHF. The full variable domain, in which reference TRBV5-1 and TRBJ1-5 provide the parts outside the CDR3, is KAGVTQTPRYLIKTRGQQVTLSCSPISGHRSVSWYQQTPGQGLQFLFEYFSETQRNKGNFPGRFSGRQFSNSRSEMNVSTLELGDSALYLCASSLDSYSNQPQHFGDGTRLSIL.

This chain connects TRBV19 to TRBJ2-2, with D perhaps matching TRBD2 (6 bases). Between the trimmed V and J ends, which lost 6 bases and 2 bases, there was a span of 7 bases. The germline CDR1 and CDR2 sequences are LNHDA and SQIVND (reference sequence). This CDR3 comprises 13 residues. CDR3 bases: TGTGCCAGTAGGCGGGACAACACCGGGGAGCTGTTTTTT. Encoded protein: CASRRDNTGELFF.

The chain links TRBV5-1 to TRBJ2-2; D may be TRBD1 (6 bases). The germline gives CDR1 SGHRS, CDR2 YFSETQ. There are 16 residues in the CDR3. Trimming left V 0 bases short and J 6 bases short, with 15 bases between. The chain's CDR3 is CASSLVRQGRAGELFF. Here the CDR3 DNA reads TGCGCCAGCAGCTTGGTTAGGCAGGGGAGAGCCGGGGAGCTGTTTTTT. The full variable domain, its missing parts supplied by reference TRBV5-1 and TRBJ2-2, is KAGVTQTPRYLIKTRGQQVTLSCSPISGHRSVSWYQQTPGQGLQFLFEYFSETQRNKGNFPGRFSGRQFSNSRSEMNVSTLELGDSALYLCASSLVRQGRAGELFFGEGSRLTVL.

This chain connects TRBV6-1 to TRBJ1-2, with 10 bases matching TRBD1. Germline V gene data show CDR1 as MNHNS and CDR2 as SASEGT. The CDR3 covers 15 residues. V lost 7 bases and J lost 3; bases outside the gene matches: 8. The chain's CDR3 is CASMIGGTGDYGYTF. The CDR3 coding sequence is TGTGCCAGCATGATCGGCGGGACAGGGGACTATGGCTACACCTTC.

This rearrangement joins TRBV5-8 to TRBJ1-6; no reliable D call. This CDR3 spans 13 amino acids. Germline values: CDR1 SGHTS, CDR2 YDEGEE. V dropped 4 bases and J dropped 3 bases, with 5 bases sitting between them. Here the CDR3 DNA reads TGTGCCAGCAGCCAGTACTATAATTCACCCCTCCACTTT. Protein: CASSQYYNSPLHF.

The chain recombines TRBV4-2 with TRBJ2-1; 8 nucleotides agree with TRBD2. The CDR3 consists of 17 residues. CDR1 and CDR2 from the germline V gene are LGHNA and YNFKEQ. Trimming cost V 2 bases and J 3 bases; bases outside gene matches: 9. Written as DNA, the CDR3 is TGTGCCAGCAGCCAACCGGTGGGGCGGGAGGTCTACAATGAGCAGTTCTTC. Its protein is CASSQPVGREVYNEQFF.

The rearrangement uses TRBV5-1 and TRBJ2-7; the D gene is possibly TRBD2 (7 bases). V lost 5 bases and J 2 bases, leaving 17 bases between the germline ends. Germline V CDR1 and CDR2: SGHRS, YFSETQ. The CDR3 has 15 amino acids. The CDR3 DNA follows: TGCGCCAGCAGTAGGGGGAGCGGGGCACCCTACGAGCAGTACTTC. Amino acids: CASSRGSGAPYEQYF.

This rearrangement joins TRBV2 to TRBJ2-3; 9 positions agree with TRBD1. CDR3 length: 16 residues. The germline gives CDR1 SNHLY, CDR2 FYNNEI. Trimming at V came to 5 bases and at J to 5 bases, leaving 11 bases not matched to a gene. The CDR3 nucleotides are TGTGCCAGCAGTTCAACCTACGGGACAGGGCAAGATACGCAGTATTTT. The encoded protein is CASSSTYGTGQDTQYF. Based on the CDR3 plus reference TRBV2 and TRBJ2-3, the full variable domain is EPEVTQTPSHQVTQMGQEVILRCVPISNHLYFYWYRQILGQKVEFLVSFYNNEISEKSEIFDDQFSVERPDGSNFTLKIRSTKLEDSAMYFCASSSTYGTGQDTQYFGPGTRLTVL.

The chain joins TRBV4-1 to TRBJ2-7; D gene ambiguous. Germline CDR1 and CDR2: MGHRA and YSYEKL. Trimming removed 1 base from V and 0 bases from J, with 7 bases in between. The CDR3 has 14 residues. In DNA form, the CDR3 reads TGCGCCAGCAGCCAAGTGGCCCCCTCCTACGAGCAGTACTTC. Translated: CASSQVAPSYEQYF.

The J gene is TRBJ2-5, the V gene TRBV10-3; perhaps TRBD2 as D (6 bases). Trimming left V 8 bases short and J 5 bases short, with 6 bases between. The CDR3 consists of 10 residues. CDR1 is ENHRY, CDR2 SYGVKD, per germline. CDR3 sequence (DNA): TGTGCCATCGGGGGGGAGACCCAGTACTTC. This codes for CAIGGETQYF.

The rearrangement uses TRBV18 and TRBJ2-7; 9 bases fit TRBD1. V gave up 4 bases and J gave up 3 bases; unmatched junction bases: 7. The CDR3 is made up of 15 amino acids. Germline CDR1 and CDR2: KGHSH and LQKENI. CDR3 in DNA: TGTGCCAGCTCACAGGGACAGGGTTCCCTCTACGAGCAGTACTTC. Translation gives CASSQGQGSLYEQYF. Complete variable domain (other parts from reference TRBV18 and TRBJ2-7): NAGVMQNPRHLVRRRGQEARLRCSPMKGHSHVYWYRQLPEEGLKFMVYLQKENIIDESGMPKERFSAEFPKEGPSILRIQQVVRGDSAAYFCASSQGQGSLYEQYFGPGTRLTVT.

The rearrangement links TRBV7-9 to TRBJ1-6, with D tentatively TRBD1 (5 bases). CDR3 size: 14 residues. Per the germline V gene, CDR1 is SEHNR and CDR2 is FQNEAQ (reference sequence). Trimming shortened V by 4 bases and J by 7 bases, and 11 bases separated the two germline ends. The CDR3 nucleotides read TGTGCCAGCAGCTCGGGACTTTTAAATTCACCCCTCCACTTT. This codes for CASSSGLLNSPLHF.

The chain's CDR3 is CASRAGSGELFF. The CDR3 DNA follows: TGTGCCAGCAGGGCAGGATCAGGGGAGCTGTTTTTT. The chain links TRBV7-9 to TRBJ2-2; the D is unclear. V was trimmed by 6 bases and J by 8 bases, leaving 10 bases between them. The germline gives CDR1 SEHNR, CDR2 FQNEAQ (reference sequence). The length of the CDR3 is 12 residues.